This T cell receptor (beta chain) emerged from a study of regulatory T cells in long-lasting Graves disease. Time point meaning: newly diagnosed GD, antithyroid drugs for less than 3 months. Isolated PBMC RNA provided the starting material for the TCR library. The germline V and J ends were trimmed by 6 bases and 5 bases, with 13 bases remaining between them. The CDR3 runs to 13 residues. In this sample, this clonotype turned up many times. Researchers made TCR beta libraries by using iRepertoire HTBI primers and running Arm-PCR on CDR3 regions. TCRdb re-called the multiplex PCR reads with MiXCR, one entry per CDR3 protein. Of about 240,000 distinct CDR3 sequences listed, 20% to 25% are singletons.

The gene calls are TRBV12-3 or TRBV12-4 and TRBJ1-2; D unresolved. The starting material was peripheral blood mononuclear cells (PBMCs), obtained at new diagnosis, from a patient treated with antithyroid drugs. This TCR was sampled from a female donor with Graves disease. The CDR3 DNA reads TGTGCCAGCAGCGCCGACGGACCGTATGGCTACACCTTC. This encodes CASSADGPYGYTF.